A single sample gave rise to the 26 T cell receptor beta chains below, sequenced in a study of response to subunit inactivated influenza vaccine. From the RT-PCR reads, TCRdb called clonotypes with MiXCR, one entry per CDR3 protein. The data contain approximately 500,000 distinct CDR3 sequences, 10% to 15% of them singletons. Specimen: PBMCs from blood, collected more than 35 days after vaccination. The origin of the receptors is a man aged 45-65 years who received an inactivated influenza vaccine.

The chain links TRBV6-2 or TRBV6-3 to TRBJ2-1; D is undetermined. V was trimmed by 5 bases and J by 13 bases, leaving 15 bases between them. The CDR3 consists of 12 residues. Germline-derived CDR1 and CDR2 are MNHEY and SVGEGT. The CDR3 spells CASSRLSDRQFF. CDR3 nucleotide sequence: TGTGCCAGCAGTAGACTGTCGGACCGACAGTTCTTC.

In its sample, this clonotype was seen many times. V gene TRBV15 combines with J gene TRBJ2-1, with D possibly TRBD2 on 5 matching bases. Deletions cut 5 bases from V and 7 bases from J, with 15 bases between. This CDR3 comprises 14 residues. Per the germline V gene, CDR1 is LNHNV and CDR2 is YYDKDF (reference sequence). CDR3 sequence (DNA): TGTGCCACCAGCGGGGAGCTCGACGGGAATGAGCAGTTCTTC. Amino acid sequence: CATSGELDGNEQFF.

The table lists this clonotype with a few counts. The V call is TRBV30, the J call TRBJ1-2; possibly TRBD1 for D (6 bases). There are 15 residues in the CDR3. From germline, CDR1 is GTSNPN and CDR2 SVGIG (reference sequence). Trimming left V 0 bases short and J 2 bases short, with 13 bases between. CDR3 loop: CAWSVGQTANYGYTF. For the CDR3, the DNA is TGTGCCTGGAGTGTAGGACAGACAGCAAACTATGGCTACACCTTC.

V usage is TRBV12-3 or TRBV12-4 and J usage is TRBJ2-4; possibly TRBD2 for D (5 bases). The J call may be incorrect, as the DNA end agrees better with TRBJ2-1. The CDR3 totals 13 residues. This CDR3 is CASRPSRENIQFF. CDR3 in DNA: TGTGCCAGCCGCCCTTCCCGGGAAAACATTCAGTTCTTC.

DNA of the CDR3: TGTGCCAGCAGCCCGCCGTGGATGGAGACCCAGTACTTC. The encoded protein is CASSPPWMETQYF. The chain links TRBV7-9 to TRBJ2-5, with D unresolved. Trimming pared 5 bases from V and 5 bases from J, leaving 12 bases between. The CDR3 runs to 13 residues. Germline loops: CDR1 SEHNR, CDR2 FQNEAQ (reference sequence).

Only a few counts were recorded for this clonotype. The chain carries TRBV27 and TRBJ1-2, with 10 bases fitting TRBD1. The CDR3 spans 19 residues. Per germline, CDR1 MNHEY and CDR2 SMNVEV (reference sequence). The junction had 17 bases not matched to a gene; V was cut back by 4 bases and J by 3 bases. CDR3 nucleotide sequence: TGTGCCAGCAGTTCCCGACGTGGCCCCACCGGGACAGGGGACTATGGCTACACCTTC. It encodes CASSSRRGPTGTGDYGYTF.

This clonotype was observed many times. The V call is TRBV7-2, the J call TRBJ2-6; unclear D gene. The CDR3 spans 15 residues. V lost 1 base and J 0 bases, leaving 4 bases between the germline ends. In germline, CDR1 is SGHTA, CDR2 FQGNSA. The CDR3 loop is CASSLGFSGANVLTF. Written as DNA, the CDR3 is TGTGCCAGCAGCTTAGGCTTCTCTGGGGCCAACGTCCTGACTTTC.

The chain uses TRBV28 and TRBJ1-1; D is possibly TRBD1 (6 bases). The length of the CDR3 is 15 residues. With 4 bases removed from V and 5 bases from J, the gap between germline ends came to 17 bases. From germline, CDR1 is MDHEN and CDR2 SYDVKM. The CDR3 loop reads CASSSPGAGGTEAFF. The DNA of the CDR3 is TGTGCCAGCAGTTCCCCGGGGGCCGGGGGGACTGAAGCTTTCTTT.

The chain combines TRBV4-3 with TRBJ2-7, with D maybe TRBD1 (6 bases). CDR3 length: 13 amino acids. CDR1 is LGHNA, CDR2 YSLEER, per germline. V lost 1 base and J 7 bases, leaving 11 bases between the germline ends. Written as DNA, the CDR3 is TGCGCCAGCAGCCAAGGAGGGGGATGGGAGCAGTACTTC. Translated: CASSQGGGWEQYF.

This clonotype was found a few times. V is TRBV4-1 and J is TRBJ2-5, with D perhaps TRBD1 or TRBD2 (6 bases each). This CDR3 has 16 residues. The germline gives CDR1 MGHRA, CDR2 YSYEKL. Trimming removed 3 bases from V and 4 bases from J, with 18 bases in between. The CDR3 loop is CASSQMVGGVGETQYF. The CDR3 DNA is TGCGCCAGCAGCCAGATGGTGGGGGGCGTGGGAGAGACCCAGTACTTC.

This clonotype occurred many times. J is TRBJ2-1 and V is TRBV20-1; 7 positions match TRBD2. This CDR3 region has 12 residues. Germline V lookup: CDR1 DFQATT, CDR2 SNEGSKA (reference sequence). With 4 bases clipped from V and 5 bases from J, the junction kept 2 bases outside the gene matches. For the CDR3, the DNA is TGCAGTGCTACCGGGACTAACAATGAGCAGTTCTTC. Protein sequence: CSATGTNNEQFF.

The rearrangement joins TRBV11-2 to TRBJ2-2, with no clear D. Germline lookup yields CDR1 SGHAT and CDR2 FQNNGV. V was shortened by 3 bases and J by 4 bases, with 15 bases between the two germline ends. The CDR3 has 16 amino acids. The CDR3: CASSFWTATGTGELFF. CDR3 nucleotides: TGTGCCAGCAGCTTCTGGACGGCGACGGGCACCGGGGAGCTGTTTTTT.

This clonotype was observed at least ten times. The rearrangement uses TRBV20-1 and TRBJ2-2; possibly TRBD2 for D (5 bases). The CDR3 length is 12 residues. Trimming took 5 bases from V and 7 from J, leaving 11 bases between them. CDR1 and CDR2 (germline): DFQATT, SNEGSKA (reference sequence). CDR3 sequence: CSASPGGGELFF. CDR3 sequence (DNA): TGCAGTGCTTCTCCCGGAGGCGGGGAGCTGTTTTTT.

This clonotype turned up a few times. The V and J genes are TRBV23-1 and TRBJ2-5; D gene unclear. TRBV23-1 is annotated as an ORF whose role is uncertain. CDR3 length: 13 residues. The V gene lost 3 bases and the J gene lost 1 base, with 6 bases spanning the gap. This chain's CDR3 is CASSHSAQETQYF. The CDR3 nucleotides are TGCGCCAGCAGTCACTCAGCCCAAGAGACCCAGTACTTC.

In DNA, the CDR3 is TGTGCCAGCAGCTCCGCGGGGACAGTCAGATCAGATACGCAGTATTTT. This translates into CASSSAGTVRSDTQYF. The rearrangement joins TRBV7-2 to TRBJ2-3; maybe TRBD1 (7 bases). V lost 4 bases and J lost 4, with 18 bases in between. Germline values: CDR1 SGHTA, CDR2 FQGNSA. The CDR3 is made up of 16 amino acids.

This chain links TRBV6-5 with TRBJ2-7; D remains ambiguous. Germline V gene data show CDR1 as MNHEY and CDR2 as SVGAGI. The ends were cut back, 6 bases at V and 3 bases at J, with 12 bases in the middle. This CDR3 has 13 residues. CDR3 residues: CASSHSADYEQYF. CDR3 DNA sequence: TGTGCCAGCAGCCACTCGGCAGACTACGAGCAGTACTTC.

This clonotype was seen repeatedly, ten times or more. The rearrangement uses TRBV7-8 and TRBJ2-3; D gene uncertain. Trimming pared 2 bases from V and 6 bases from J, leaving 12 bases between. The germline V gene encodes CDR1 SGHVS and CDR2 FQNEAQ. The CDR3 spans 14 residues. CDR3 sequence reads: CASSLSFSPDTQYF. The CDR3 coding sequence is TGTGCCAGCAGCTTATCATTCAGCCCTGATACGCAGTATTTT.

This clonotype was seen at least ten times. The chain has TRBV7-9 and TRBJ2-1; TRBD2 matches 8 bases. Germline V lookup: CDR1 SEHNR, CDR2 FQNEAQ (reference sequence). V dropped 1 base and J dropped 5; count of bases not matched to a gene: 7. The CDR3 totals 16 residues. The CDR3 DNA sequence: TGTGCCAGCAGCTTAGGTAGCGGGATGGAAAACAATGAGCAGTTCTTC. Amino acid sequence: CASSLGSGMENNEQFF.

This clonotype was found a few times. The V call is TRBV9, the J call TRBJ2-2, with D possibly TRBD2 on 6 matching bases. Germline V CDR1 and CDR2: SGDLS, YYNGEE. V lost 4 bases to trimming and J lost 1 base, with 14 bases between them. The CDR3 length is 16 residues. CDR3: CASSPPGSGNTGELFF. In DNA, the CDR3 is TGTGCCAGCAGCCCCCCCGGTAGCGGGAACACCGGGGAGCTGTTTTTT.

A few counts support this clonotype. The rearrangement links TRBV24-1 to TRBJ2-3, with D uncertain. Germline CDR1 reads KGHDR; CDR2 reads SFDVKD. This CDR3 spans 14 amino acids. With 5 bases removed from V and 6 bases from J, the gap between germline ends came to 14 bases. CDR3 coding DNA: TGTGCCACCAGTGCTCGCGGTAGCCTCGATACGCAGTATTTT. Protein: CATSARGSLDTQYF.

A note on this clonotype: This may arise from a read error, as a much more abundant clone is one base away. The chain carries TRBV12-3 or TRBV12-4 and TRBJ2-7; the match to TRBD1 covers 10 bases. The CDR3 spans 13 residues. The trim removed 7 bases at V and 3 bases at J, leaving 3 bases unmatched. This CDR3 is CASTRTGGYEQYF. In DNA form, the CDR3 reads TGTGCCAGCACCAGGACAGGGGGCTACGAGCAGTACTTC.

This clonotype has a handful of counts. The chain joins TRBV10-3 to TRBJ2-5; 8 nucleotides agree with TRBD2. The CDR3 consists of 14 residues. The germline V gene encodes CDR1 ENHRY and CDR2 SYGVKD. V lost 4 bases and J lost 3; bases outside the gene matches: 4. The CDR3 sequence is CAISAGAGEETQYF. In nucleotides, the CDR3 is TGTGCCATCAGTGCAGGAGCGGGGGAAGAGACCCAGTACTTC.

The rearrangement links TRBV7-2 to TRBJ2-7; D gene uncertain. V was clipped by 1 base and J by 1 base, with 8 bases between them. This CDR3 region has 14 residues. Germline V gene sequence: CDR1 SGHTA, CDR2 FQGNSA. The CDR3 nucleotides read TGTGCCAGCAGCTTAGGTTCCCGTTCCTACGAGCAGTACTTC. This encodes CASSLGSRSYEQYF.

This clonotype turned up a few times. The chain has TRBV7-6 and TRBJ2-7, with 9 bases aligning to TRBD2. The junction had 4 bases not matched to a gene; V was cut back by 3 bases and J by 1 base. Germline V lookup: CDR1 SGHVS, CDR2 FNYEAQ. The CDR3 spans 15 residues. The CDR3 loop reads CASSFGLAGSYEQYF. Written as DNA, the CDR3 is TGTGCCAGCAGCTTTGGTCTAGCGGGGTCCTACGAGCAGTACTTC.

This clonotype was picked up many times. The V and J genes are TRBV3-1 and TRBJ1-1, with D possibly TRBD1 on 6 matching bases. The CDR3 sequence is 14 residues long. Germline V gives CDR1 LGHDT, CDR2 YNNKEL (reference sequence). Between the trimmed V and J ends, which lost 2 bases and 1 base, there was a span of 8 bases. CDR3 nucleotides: TGTGCCAGCAGCCAACAACAGGGGAACACTGAAGCTTTCTTT. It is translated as CASSQQQGNTEAFF.

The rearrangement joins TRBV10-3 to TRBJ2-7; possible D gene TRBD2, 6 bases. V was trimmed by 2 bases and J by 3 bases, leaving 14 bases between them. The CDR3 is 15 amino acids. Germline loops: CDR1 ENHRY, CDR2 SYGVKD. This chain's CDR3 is CAISEGGTAIYEQYF. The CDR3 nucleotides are TGTGCCATCAGTGAGGGCGGGACGGCGATCTACGAGCAGTACTTC.